This entry features one TCR beta chain sequence. Antigen specificity is unknown. The authors reverse transcribed all of the isolated RNA, so sequencing captured expressed TCRB transcripts. The protocol was immunoSEQ multiplex PCR, while the TCRdb copy is restricted to in-frame clones and leaves out a portion. The profile covers tens of thousands of clones, with 55% to 80% appearing a single time and 0.25% to 0.35% taken by the ten largest. The data were taken from a study of beta chain features in type 1 diabetes. Findings of the study overall: In all four CD4+ subsets, TCRB CDR3 length was significantly, moderately reduced in type 1 diabetes.

Germline lookup yields CDR1 ENHRY and CDR2 SYGVKD. J lost 5 bases, V lost 6 bases, and 6 bases had no gene match. The CDR3 spans 15 residues. The sequencing input was stem cell memory CD4+ T cells from blood. The chain employs TRBV10-3 and TRBJ2-5, with 13 bases lining up with TRBD2. This clonotype was obtained from a woman in her 30s with type 1 diabetes. The CDR3 sequence is CAISGLAGVSETQYF. The CDR3, as DNA: TGTGCCATCAGCGGACTAGCGGGAGTGAGTGAGACCCAGTACTTC.